Described below is a single T cell receptor (beta chain) sequence and its context. Its antigen remains unidentified. This sample stems from a study of T cell repertoires in cytomegalovirus infection. Study context: From public TCR beta signatures came an indication of both CMV infection and matching HLA type.

V lost 0 bases, J lost 8 bases, and 13 bases stayed unmatched. Germline CDR1 reads DFQATT; CDR2 reads SNEGSKA (reference sequence). The CDR3 spans 17 residues. Each CDR3 protein gets one entry after TCRdb re-called the reads with MiXCR. The sample records about 740,000 distinct CDR3 sequences, 35% being singletons. Study-level results: CMV-specific TCR beta clonotypes restricted by HLA-C were the ones dominating the ex vivo response. Of the TCR beta families, the public ones yielded a cumulative frequency that identified carriers of CMV plus the relevant HLA.

Input material: PBMCs. The chain uses TRBV20-1 and TRBJ2-1, with TRBD2 matching 10 bases. The TCR sequence derives from a human donor in good health (CMV status not recorded). Some clones in this sample may be carry-over from other donors' samples. The CDR3 region is CSAREILAGRFRDEQFF. The CDR3 DNA sequence: TGCAGTGCTAGAGAGATACTAGCGGGGAGGTTTAGAGATGAGCAGTTCTTC.